This record looks at one T cell receptor (beta chain) sequence and its context. This entry is derived from a study of monozygotic twins with inflammatory bowel disease. Using the 5' RACE reads, TCRdb records one entry per CDR3 protein without DNA. This sample's clone table lists 310,000 or so distinct CDR3 sequences. CDR3 size: 14 residues. Germline lookup yields CDR1 LGHDT and CDR2 YNNKEL (reference sequence). The TCR sequence derives from a human donor with ulcerative colitis or Crohn's disease, or a healthy co-twin of an affected twin (not recorded which). Material: blood. The chain joins TRBV3-1 to TRBJ1-1. CDR3 loop: CASSQVVGNTEAFF. The full variable domain, rest sourced from reference TRBV3-1 and TRBJ1-1, is DTAVSQTPKYLVTQMGNDKSIKCEQNLGHDTMYWYKQDSKKFLKIMFSYNNKELIINETVPNRFSPKSPDKAHLNLHINSLELGDSAVYFCASSQVVGNTEAFFGQGTRLTVV.